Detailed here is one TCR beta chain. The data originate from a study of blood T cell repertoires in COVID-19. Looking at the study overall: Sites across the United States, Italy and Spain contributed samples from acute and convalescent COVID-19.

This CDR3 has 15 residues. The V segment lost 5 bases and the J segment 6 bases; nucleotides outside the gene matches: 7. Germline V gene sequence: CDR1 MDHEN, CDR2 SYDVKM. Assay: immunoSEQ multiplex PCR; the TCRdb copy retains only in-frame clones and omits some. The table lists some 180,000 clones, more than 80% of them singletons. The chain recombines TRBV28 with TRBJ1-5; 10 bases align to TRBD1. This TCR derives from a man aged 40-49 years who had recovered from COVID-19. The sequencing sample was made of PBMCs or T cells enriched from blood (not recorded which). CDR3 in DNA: TGTGCCAGCAGTGCCCTGACAGGGGGCTTTCAGCCCCAGCATTTT. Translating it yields CASSALTGGFQPQHF.